The 29 T cell receptor beta chains below all came from one sample that was sequenced in a study of blood T cells in healthy people across ages. A J-beta primer mix and a sample-barcoded 5' primer were used in a second PCR of about 7 to 11 cycles. TCRdb processed the 5' RACE reads anew with MiXCR; each CDR3 protein has one entry. The sample holds approximately 1,000,000 distinct CDR3 sequences, around 45% seen once. Sequenced sample: blood. The origin of the receptors is an older woman in good health.

The chain has TRBV2 and TRBJ2-1, with D unresolved. With 0 bases removed from V and 0 bases from J, the gap between germline ends came to 6 bases. The CDR3 is made up of 15 amino acids. Germline V gives CDR1 SNHLY, CDR2 FYNNEI. The CDR3, as DNA: TGTGCCAGCAGTGAAGCGTTGAGCTCCTACAATGAGCAGTTCTTC. Amino acid sequence: CASSEALSSYNEQFF.

The chain combines TRBV27 with TRBJ2-1; 10 bases are shared with TRBD2. The better agreement between TRBJ2-7 and the DNA end casts doubt on the J call. CDR1 is MNHEY, CDR2 SMNVEV, per germline (reference sequence). This CDR3 has 14 residues. This CDR3 reads CASTSGSVNHEQYF. CDR3 DNA sequence: TGTGCCAGCACTAGCGGGAGCGTAAACCACGAGCAGTACTTC.

There are a few counts of this clonotype. V is TRBV6-6 and J is TRBJ2-2; no clear D. The CDR3 has 15 residues. Between the trimmed V and J ends, which lost 2 bases and 6 bases, there was a span of 13 bases. Germline CDR1 MNHNY, CDR2 SVGAGI (reference sequence). The CDR3 region is CASSYRAQYPGELFF. In DNA form, the CDR3 reads TGTGCCAGCAGTTACAGGGCCCAGTACCCCGGGGAGCTGTTTTTT.

With regard to this clonotype: A much larger clone sits a single nucleotide away, making a read error possible. The CDR3: CSGRDPDSDEQYF. The CDR3, as DNA: TGCAGCGGAAGGGACCCCGACTCCGACGAGCAGTACTTC. The chain has TRBV29-1 and TRBJ2-7; D assignment may be TRBD1 or TRBD2 (5 bases each). The CDR3 sequence is 13 residues long. Germline V gene data show CDR1 as SQVTM and CDR2 as ANQGSEA.

The gene calls are TRBV20-1 and TRBJ2-5; TRBD2 aligns across 9 bases. The J call could be wrong; TRBJ2-7 is a better fit for the DNA end. CDR1 and CDR2 from the germline V gene are DFQATT and SNEGSKA (reference sequence). The CDR3 runs to 17 residues. CDR3 protein: CSARLVGSGSSVYEQYF. CDR3 sequence (DNA): TGCAGTGCTAGATTGGTCGGTAGCGGGAGTTCGGTTTACGAGCAGTACTTC.

The rearrangement links TRBV9 to TRBJ2-7; either TRBD1 or TRBD2 may fit D (6 bases each). Germline V gene lookup returns CDR1 SGDLS and CDR2 YYNGEE. The CDR3 spans 14 residues. V was pared by 3 bases and J by 6 bases, with 16 bases between. The CDR3 here is CASSAPPQGGEQYF. The CDR3 bases are TGTGCCAGCAGCGCCCCTCCACAGGGAGGCGAGCAGTACTTC.

This chain joins TRBV7-2 and TRBJ2-1, with a possible D match to TRBD2 (5 bases). Germline CDR1 and CDR2: SGHTA and FQGNSA. Trimming shortened V by 5 bases and J by 8 bases, and 16 bases separated the two germline ends. CDR3 size: 14 residues. The CDR3 protein is CASSASGLGDEQFF. DNA of the CDR3: TGTGCCAGCAGCGCTTCGGGCCTCGGGGATGAGCAGTTCTTC.

The table lists this clonotype with a few counts. The junction does not match germline at one end; this may be a read error. The J gene is TRBJ2-5, the V gene TRBV20-1, with D possibly TRBD2 on 6 matching bases. CDR1 DFQATT and CDR2 SNEGSKA come from the germline V gene (reference sequence). The CDR3 totals 14 residues. CDR3 loop: CSAWGGDPQEAQYF. The CDR3 DNA reads as TGCAGTGCTTGGGGCGGGGATCCTCAAGAGGCCCAGTACTTC.

The chain recombines TRBV20-1 with TRBJ2-1; D may be TRBD2 (5 bases). CDR1 is DFQATT and CDR2 is SNEGSKA in the germline V gene (reference sequence). V shed 5 bases and J shed 0 bases, with 11 bases lying between them. The CDR3 has 14 amino acids. CDR3: CSADREFSYNEQFF. CDR3 DNA sequence: TGCAGTGCTGATCGGGAATTCTCCTACAATGAGCAGTTCTTC.

This clonotype was detected only once. This sequence joins TRBV7-2 and TRBJ2-7, with 8 bases fitting TRBD1. CDR1 and CDR2 (germline): SGHTA, FQGNSA. This CDR3 has 13 residues. V dropped 5 bases and J dropped 7; count of bases not matched to a gene: 7. For the CDR3, the DNA is TGTGCCAGCAGCCCCAGGGGGCAGAATGAGCAGTACTTC. Translating gives CASSPRGQNEQYF. Combining the CDR3 with reference TRBV7-2 and TRBJ2-7 gives the whole variable domain GAGVSQSPSNKVTEKGKDVELRCDPISGHTALYWYRQSLGQGLEFLIYFQGNSAPDKSGLPSDRFSAERTGGSVSTLTIQRTQQEDSAVYLCASSPRGQNEQYFGPGTRLTVT.

Points on this clonotype: Its ends do not fully match the called genes, so a read error is possible. The gene calls are TRBV7-9 and TRBJ2-7, with TRBD2 matching over 7 bases. Germline CDR1 and CDR2: SEHNR and FQNEAQ (reference sequence). The CDR3 extends over 16 amino acids. The CDR3: CASSLEEGGSSYERYF. The CDR3 bases are TGTGCCAGCAGCTTAGAAGAGGGCGGGAGCTCCTACGAGCGGTACTTC.

A few counts support this clonotype. This chain links TRBV27 with TRBJ2-5; 10 positions match TRBD1. The CDR3 contains 15 residues. From germline, CDR1 is MNHEY and CDR2 SMNVEV (reference sequence). With 6 bases clipped from V and 6 bases from J, the junction kept 10 bases outside the gene matches. The CDR3 protein is CASSPVTGGIKTQYF. The CDR3 DNA sequence: TGTGCCAGCAGCCCAGTGACAGGGGGCATAAAGACCCAGTACTTC.

V and J are TRBV9 and TRBJ2-5; 12 nucleotides agree with TRBD2. CDR3 size: 15 residues. From germline, CDR1 is SGDLS and CDR2 YYNGEE. V shed 3 bases, J shed 11 bases, and the junction held 11 bases outside the gene matches. CDR3 bases: TGTGCCAGCAGCGGGACTAGCGGGACCCTGAGGGAGCAGTACTTC. Amino acid sequence: CASSGTSGTLREQYF.

This clonotype was seen more than once but under ten times. The chain employs TRBV7-9 and TRBJ1-5; maybe TRBD1 (5 bases). Germline loops: CDR1 SEHNR, CDR2 FQNEAQ (reference sequence). There are 12 residues in the CDR3. Trimming took off 7 bases at V and 5 bases at J, with 9 bases between the two ends. In DNA, the CDR3 is TGTGCCAGCAAGGGCAGGGATCAGCCCCAGCATTTT. As protein: CASKGRDQPQHF.

This clonotype was counted a few times. The chain combines TRBV12-3 or TRBV12-4 with TRBJ2-2; TRBD2 agrees at 9 bases. V dropped 5 bases and J dropped 1; count of bases not matched to a gene: 2. The CDR3 length is 15 residues. The DNA for the CDR3 is TGTGCCAGCAGTCTGACTAGCGGGAACACCGGGGAGCTGTTTTTT. Translated: CASSLTSGNTGELFF.

This chain links TRBV2 with TRBJ1-1, with TRBD1 as a possible D gene (6 bases). The germline V and J ends were trimmed by 8 bases and 0 bases, with 22 bases remaining between them. The CDR3 contains 17 residues. Per germline, CDR1 SNHLY and CDR2 FYNNEI. The chain's CDR3 is CASWGNPRTALNTEAFF. The CDR3 region has the DNA TGTGCCAGCTGGGGCAACCCGAGGACAGCCTTGAACACTGAAGCTTTCTTT.

This clonotype has only a few counts. V and J are TRBV11-1 and TRBJ2-7; 10 nucleotides align to TRBD2. This CDR3 is 16 amino acids long. With 0 bases clipped from V and 2 bases from J, the junction kept 4 bases outside the gene matches. Germline V lookup: CDR1 SGHAT, CDR2 FQDESV (reference sequence). DNA of the CDR3: TGTGCCAGCAGCTTAGCGGCCCTAGCGGGAGCCTACGAGCAGTACTTC. This gives the protein CASSLAALAGAYEQYF.

The chain employs TRBV20-1 and TRBJ2-1, with TRBD2 identical over 13 bases. With 6 bases clipped from V and 6 bases from J, the junction kept 2 bases outside the gene matches. The CDR3 length is 13 residues. The germline V gene encodes CDR1 DFQATT and CDR2 SNEGSKA (reference sequence). CDR3 loop: CSAGLAGVNEQFF. The CDR3 DNA reads as TGCAGTGCCGGACTAGCGGGAGTCAATGAGCAGTTCTTC.

The rearrangement uses TRBV11-2 and TRBJ2-5; weak D call: TRBD1 (6 bases). V was trimmed by 5 bases and J by 7 bases, leaving 14 bases between them. Germline V gene lookup returns CDR1 SGHAT and CDR2 FQNNGV. The CDR3 is 13 amino acids. DNA for the CDR3: TGTGCCAGCAGCCCAGGGGAGACGCTGACCCAGTACTTC. Amino acid sequence: CASSPGETLTQYF.

In this sample, this clonotype turned up once. The chain links TRBV12-3 or TRBV12-4 to TRBJ2-4, with D perhaps matching TRBD2 (6 bases). CDR3 size: 14 residues. Trimming removed 7 bases at V and 0 bases at J, with 10 bases between. CDR3 residues: CASTGSIAKNIQYF. The DNA of the CDR3 is TGTGCCAGCACCGGGAGCATAGCCAAAAACATTCAGTACTTC.

This chain uses TRBV12-3 or TRBV12-4 with TRBJ2-3; 9 bases align to TRBD2. Losses at the gene ends were 5 bases for V and 10 bases for J; bases not matched to a gene: 7. There are 13 residues in the CDR3. This chain's CDR3 is CASSLRSGSAQYF. The CDR3 DNA reads TGTGCCAGCAGTCTCCGTAGCGGGAGCGCGCAGTATTTT.

The rearrangement uses TRBV7-8 and TRBJ2-7; 7 nucleotides line up with TRBD2. The length of the CDR3 is 14 residues. Germline-derived CDR1 and CDR2 are SGHVS and FQNEAQ. V shed 5 bases and J 10 bases; nucleotides not matched to a gene: 14. The CDR3 coding sequence is TGTGCCAGCAGCGTGGGGGGGAGGGATCACACTCAGTACTTC. It codes for CASSVGGRDHTQYF.

The rearrangement uses TRBV12-3 or TRBV12-4 and TRBJ1-1; TRBD1 agrees at 9 bases. Trimming took 6 bases from V and 5 from J; bases not matched to a gene: 10. The CDR3 has 15 residues. The CDR3 sequence: CASSRRQGVKTEAFF. In DNA, the CDR3 is TGTGCCAGCAGCCGGCGACAGGGGGTAAAAACTGAAGCTTTCTTT.

The J gene is TRBJ2-3, the V gene TRBV29-1, with D uncertain. V dropped 3 bases and J dropped 3 bases, with 10 bases sitting between them. Germline lookup yields CDR1 SQVTM and CDR2 ANQGSEA. The CDR3 length is 13 residues. The CDR3: CSVDPTDTDTQYF. As DNA, the CDR3 is TGCAGCGTTGACCCCACCGATACAGATACGCAGTATTTT.

This clonotype occurred a few times. The chain has TRBV15 and TRBJ2-1; no definite D call. CDR1 LNHNV and CDR2 YYDKDF come from the germline V gene (reference sequence). The V end was cut by 2 bases, the J end by 9 bases, with 11 bases between. This CDR3 has 13 amino acids. The chain's CDR3 is CATSRRVLSEQFF. The CDR3 DNA reads TGTGCCACCAGCAGACGGGTACTGAGTGAGCAGTTCTTC.

The chain carries TRBV5-4 and TRBJ2-1, with a possible D match to TRBD2 (5 bases). Germline assignment: CDR1 SGHNT and CDR2 YYREEE (reference sequence). Between the trimmed V and J ends, which lost 6 bases and 6 bases, there was a span of 13 bases. The CDR3 covers 13 residues. CDR3 coding DNA: TGTGCCAGCATCCGGGATCGTGGCAATGAGCAGTTCTTC. This translates into CASIRDRGNEQFF.

This chain connects TRBV12-3 or TRBV12-4 to TRBJ2-3; TRBD1 agrees at 11 bases. The V segment lost 7 bases and the J segment 4 bases; nucleotides outside the gene matches: 7. The CDR3 sequence is 15 residues long. CDR3 nucleotides: TGTGCCAGCAAATGGACAGGGGGCAGATCAGATACGCAGTATTTT. It specifies CASKWTGGRSDTQYF.

The chain combines TRBV7-6 with TRBJ1-2; 11 bases are shared with TRBD1. CDR1 and CDR2 from the germline V gene are SGHVS and FNYEAQ. V lost 5 bases to trimming and J lost 10 bases; unmatched junction nucleotides: 6. The CDR3 extends over 13 amino acids. CDR3 loop: CASSPGTGGLYTF. CDR3 coding DNA: TGTGCCAGCAGCCCAGGGACAGGGGGGCTCTACACCTTC.

In this sample, this clonotype turned up a few times. The gene calls are TRBV4-2 and TRBJ2-7; D is unclear. CDR1 is LGHNA, CDR2 YNFKEQ, per germline. Trimming took 0 bases from V and 5 from J, leaving 8 bases between them. The CDR3 spans 13 residues. CDR3 in DNA: TGTGCCAGCAGCCAAGAAGTGGGCCACGAGCAGTACTTC. Its translation is CASSQEVGHEQYF.